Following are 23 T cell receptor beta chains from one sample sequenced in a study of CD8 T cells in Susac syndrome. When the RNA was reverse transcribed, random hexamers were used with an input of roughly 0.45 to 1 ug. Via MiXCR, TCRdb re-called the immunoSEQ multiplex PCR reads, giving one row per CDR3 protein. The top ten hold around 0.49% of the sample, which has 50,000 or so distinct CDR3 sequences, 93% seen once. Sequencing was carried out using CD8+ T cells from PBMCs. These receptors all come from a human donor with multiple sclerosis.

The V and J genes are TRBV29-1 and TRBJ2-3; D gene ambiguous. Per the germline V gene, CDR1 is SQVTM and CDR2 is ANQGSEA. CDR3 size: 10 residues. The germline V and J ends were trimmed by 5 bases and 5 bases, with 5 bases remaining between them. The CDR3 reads CSVLGDTQYF. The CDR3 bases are TGCAGCGTTCTCGGAGATACGCAGTATTTT.

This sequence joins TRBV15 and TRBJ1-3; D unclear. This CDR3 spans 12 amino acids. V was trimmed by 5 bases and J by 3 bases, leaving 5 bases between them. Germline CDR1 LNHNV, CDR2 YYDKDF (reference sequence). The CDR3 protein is CATSVNGNTIYF. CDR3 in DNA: TGTGCCACCAGCGTCAATGGAAACACCATATATTTT.

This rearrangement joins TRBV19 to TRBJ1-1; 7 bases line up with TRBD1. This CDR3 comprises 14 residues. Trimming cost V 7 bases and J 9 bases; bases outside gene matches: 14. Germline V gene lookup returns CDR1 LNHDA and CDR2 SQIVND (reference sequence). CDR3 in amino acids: CASNIIQGSDKAFF. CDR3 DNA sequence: TGTGCCAGTAATATCATACAGGGGAGTGACAAAGCTTTCTTT.

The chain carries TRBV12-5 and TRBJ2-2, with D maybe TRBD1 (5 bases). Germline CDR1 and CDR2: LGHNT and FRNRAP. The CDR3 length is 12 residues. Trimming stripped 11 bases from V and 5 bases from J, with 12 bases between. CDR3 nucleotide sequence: TGTGCTGGAGACAGTAGAACCGGGGAGCTGTTTTTT. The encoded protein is CAGDSRTGELFF.

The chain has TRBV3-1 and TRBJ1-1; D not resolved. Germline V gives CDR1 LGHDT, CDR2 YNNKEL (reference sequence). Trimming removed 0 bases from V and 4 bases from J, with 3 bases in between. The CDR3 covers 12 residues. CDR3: CASSQDPTEAFF. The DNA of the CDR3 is TGTGCCAGCAGCCAAGATCCCACTGAAGCTTTCTTT.

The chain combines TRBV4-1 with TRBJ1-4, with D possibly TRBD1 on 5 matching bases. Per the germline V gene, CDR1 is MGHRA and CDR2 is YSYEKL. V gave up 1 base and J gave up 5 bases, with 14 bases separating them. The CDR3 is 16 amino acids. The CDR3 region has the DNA TGCGCCAGCAGCCAAGGTAGAGGACAAGAAAATGAAAAACTGTTTTTT. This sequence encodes CASSQGRGQENEKLFF.

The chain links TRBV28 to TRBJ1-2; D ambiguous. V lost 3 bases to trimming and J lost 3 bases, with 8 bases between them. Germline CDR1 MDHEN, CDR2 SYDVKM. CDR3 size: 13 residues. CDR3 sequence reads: CASSFLRHYGYTF. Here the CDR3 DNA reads TGTGCCAGCAGTTTCCTCCGGCACTATGGCTACACCTTC.

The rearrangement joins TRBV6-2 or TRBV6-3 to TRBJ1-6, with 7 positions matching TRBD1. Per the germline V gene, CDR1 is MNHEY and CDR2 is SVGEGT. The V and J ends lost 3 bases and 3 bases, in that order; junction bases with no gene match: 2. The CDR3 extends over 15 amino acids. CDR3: CASSYTGVYNSPLHF. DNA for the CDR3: TGTGCCAGCAGTTATACAGGGGTCTATAATTCACCCCTCCACTTT.

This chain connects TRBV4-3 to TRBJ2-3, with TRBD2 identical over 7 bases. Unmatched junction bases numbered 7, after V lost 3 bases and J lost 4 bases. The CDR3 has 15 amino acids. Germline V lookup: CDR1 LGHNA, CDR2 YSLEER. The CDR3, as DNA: TGCGCCAGCAGCCAGGGCCTAGCGGACCCAGATACGCAGTATTTT. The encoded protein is CASSQGLADPDTQYF.

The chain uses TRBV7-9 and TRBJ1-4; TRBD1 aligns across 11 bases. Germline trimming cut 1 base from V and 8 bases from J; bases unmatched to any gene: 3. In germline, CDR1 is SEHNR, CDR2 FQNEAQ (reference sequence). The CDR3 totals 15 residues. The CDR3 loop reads CASSLGTGGEEKLFF. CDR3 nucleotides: TGTGCCAGCAGCTTAGGGACAGGGGGCGAAGAAAAACTGTTTTTT.

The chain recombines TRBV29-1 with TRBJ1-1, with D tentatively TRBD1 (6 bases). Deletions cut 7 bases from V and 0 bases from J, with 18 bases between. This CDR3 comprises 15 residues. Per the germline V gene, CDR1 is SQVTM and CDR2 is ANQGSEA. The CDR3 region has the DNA TGCAGCGCCCAGGGGCCAGTATGGATGAACACTGAAGCTTTCTTT. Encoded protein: CSAQGPVWMNTEAFF.

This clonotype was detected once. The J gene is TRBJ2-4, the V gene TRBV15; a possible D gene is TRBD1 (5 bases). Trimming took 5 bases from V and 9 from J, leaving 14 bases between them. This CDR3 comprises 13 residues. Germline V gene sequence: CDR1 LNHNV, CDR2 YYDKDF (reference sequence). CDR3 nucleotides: TGTGCCACCAGCTTACACACAGGTTCCATTCAGTACTTC. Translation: CATSLHTGSIQYF.

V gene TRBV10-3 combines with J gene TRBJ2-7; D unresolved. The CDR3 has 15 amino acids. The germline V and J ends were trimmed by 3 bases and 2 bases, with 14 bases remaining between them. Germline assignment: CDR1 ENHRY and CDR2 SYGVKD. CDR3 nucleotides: TGTGCCATCAGTGACCCAGGCCGACTCACCTACGAGCAGTACTTC. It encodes CAISDPGRLTYEQYF.

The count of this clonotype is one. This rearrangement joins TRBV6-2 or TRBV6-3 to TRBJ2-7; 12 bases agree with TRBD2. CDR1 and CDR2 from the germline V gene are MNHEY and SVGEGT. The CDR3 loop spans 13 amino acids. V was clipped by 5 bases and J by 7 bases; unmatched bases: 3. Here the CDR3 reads CASSGLAGLEQYF. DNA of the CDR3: TGTGCCAGCAGTGGACTAGCGGGATTAGAGCAGTACTTC.

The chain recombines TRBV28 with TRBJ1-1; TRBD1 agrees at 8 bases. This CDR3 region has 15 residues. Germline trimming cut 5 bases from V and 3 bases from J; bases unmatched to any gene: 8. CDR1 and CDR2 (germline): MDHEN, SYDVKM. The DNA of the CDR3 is TGTGCCAGCAGTCAGGACAGGGCCAGGGACACTGAAGCTTTCTTT. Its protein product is CASSQDRARDTEAFF.

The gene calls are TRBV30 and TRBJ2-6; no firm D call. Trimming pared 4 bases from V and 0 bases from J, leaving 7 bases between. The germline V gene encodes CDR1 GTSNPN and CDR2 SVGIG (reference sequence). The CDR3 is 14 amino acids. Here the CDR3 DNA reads TGTGCCTGGATTGATATCTCTGGGGCCAACGTCCTGACTTTC. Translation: CAWIDISGANVLTF. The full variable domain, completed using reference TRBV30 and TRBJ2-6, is SQTIHQWPATLVQPVGSPLSLECTVEGTSNPNLYWYRQAAGRGLQLLFYSVGIGQISSEVPQNLSASRPQDRQFILSSKKLLLSDSGFYLCAWIDISGANVLTFGAGSRLTVL.

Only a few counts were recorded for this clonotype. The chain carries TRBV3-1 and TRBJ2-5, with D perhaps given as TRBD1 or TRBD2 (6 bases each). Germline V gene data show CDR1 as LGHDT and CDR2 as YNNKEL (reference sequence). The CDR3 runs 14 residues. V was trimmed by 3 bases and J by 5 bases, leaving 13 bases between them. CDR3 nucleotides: TGTGCCAGCAGCCAGCCCGGGGGCCGGGAGACCCAGTACTTC. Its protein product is CASSQPGGRETQYF.

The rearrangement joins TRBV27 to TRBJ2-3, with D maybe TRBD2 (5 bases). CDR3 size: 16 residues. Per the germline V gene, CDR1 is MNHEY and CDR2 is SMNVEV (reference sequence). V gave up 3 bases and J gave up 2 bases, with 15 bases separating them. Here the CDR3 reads CASSLFAGLNTDTQYF. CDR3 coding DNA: TGTGCCAGCAGTTTGTTTGCGGGCCTCAACACAGATACGCAGTATTTT.

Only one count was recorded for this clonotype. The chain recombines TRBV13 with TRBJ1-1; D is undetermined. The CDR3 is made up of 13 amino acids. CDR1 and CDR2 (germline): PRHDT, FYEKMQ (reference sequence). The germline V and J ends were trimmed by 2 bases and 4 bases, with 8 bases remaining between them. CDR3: CASSLYSLTEAFF. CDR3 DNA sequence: TGTGCCAGCAGCTTATACAGTCTCACTGAAGCTTTCTTT. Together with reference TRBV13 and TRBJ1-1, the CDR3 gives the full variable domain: AAGVIQSPRHLIKEKRETATLKCYPIPRHDTVYWYQQGPGQDPQFLISFYEKMQSDKGSIPDRFSAQQFSDYHSELNMSSLELGDSALYFCASSLYSLTEAFFGQGTRLTVV.

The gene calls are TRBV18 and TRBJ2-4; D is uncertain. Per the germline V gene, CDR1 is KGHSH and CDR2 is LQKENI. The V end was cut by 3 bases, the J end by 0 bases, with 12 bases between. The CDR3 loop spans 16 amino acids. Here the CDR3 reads CASSPVQTLAKNIQYF. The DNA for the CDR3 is TGTGCCAGCTCACCGGTCCAGACACTAGCCAAAAACATTCAGTACTTC.

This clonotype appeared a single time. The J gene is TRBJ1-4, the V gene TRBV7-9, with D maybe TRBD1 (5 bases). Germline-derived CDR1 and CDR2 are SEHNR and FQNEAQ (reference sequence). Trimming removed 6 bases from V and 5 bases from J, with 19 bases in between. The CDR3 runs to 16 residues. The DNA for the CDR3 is TGTGCCAGCAGTTCTGGATTCGGGACGTCAAATGAAAAACTGTTTTTT. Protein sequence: CASSSGFGTSNEKLFF. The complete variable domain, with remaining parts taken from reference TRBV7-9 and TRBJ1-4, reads DTGVSQNPRHKITKRGQNVTFRCDPISEHNRLYWYRQTLGQGPEFLTYFQNEAQLEKSRLLSDRFSAERPKGSFSTLEIQRTEQGDSAMYLCASSSGFGTSNEKLFFGSGTQLSVL.

The CDR3 DNA is TGTGCCAGCAGCTCCGGCTACAATGAGCAGTTCTTC. Encoded protein: CASSSGYNEQFF. The rearrangement joins TRBV5-6 to TRBJ2-1; no clear D. The CDR3 covers 12 residues. CDR1 and CDR2 (germline): SGHDT, YYEEEE. V was pared by 3 bases and J by 3 bases, with 4 bases between.

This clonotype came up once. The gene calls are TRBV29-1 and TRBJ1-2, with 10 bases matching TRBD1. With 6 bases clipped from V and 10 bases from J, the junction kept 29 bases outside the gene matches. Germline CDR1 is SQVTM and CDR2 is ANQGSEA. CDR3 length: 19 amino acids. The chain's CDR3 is CSVLWAGDRGLPGEGPYTF. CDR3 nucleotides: TGCAGCGTCCTATGGGCGGGGGACAGGGGTCTCCCAGGGGAGGGACCCTACACCTTC.